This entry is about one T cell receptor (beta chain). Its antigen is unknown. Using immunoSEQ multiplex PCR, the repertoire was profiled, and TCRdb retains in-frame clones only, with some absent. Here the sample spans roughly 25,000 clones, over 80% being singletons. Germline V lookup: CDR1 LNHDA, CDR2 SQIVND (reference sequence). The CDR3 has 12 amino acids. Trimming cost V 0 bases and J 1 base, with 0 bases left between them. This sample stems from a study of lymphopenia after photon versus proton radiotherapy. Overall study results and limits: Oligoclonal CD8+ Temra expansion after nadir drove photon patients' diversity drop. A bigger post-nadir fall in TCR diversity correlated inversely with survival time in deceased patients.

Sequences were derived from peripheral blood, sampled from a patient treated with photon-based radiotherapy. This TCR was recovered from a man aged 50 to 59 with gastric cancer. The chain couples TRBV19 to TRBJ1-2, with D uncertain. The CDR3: CASSIDNYGYTF. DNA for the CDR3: TGTGCCAGTAGTATAGATAACTATGGCTACACCTTC.